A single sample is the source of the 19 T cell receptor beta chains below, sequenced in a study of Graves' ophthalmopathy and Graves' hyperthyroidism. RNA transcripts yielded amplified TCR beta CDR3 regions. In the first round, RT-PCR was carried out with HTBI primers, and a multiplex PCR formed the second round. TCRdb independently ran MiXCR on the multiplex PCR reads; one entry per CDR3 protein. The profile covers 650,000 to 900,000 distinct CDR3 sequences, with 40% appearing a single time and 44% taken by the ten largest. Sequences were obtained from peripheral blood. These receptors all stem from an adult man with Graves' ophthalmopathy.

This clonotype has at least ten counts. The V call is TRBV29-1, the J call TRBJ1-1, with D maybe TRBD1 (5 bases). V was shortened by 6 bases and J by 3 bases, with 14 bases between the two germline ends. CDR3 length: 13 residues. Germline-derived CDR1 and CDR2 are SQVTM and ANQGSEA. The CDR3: CSVKTDRDTEAFF. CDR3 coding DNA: TGCAGCGTCAAAACCGACAGAGACACTGAAGCTTTCTTT.

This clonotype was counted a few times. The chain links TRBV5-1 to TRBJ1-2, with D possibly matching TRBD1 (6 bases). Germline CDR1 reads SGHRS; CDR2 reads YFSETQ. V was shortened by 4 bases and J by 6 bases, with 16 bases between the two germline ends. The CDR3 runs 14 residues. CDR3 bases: TGCGCCAGCAGCCCGGGAGGGGGGGGCGATGGCTACACCTTC. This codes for CASSPGGGGDGYTF. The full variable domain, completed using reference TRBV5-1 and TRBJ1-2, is KAGVTQTPRYLIKTRGQQVTLSCSPISGHRSVSWYQQTPGQGLQFLFEYFSETQRNKGNFPGRFSGRQFSNSRSEMNVSTLELGDSALYLCASSPGGGGDGYTFGSGTRLTVV.

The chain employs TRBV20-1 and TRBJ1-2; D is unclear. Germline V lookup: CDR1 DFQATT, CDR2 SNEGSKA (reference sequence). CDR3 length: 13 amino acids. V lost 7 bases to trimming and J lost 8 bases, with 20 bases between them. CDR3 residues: CSVRSPSTQGYTF. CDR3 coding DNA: TGCAGTGTTAGGTCGCCATCGACTCAGGGCTACACCTTC.

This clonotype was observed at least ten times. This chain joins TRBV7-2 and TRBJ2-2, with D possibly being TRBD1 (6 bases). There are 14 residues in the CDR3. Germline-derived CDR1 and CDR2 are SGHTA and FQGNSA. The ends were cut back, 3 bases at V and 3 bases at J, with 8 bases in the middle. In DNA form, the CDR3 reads TGTGCCAGCAGCTTCAGGGGTGACACCGGGGAGCTGTTTTTT. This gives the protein CASSFRGDTGELFF.

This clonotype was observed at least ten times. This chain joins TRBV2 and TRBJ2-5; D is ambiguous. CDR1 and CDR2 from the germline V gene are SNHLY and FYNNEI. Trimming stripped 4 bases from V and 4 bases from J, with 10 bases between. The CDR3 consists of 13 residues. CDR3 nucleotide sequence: TGTGCCAGCAGTGGGGGATTGGGAGAGACCCAGTACTTC. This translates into CASSGGLGETQYF.

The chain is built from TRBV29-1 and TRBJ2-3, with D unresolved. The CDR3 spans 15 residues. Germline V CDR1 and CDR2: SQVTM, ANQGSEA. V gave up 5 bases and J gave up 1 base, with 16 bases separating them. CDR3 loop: CSVTPTPGGTDTQYF. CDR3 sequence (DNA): TGCAGCGTTACACCGACCCCTGGGGGCACAGATACGCAGTATTTT.

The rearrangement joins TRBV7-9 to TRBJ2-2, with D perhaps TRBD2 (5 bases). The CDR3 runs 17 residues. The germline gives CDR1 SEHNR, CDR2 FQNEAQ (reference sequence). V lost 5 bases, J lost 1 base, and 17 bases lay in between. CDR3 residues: CASSLRGPLGNTGELFF. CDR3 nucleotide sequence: TGTGCCAGCAGCCTTCGCGGGCCGCTGGGGAACACCGGGGAGCTGTTTTTT.

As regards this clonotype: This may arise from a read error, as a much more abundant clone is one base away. Written as DNA, the CDR3 is TGTGCCAGCAGTGGGGACAGGAGCCCCTACGAGCAGTACTTC. This translates into CASSGDRSPYEQYF. This sequence joins TRBV25-1 and TRBJ2-7; the match to TRBD1 covers 8 bases. V lost 4 bases to trimming and J lost 2 bases; unmatched junction nucleotides: 4. The CDR3 is made up of 14 amino acids. Germline V gene sequence: CDR1 MGHDK, CDR2 SYGVNS.

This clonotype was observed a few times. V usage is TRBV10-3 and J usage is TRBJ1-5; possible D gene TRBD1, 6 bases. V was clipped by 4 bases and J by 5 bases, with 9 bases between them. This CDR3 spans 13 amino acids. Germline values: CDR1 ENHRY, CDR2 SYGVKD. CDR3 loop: CAISADSYQPQHF. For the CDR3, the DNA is TGTGCCATCAGTGCGGACAGTTATCAGCCCCAGCATTTT.

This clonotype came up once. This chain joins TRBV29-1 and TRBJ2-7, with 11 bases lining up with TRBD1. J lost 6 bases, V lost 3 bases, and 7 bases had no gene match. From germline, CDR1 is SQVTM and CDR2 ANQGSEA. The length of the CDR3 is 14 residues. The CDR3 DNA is TGCAGCGTTGACGGGACAGGGGGTTTGAGCGAGCAGTACTTC. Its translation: CSVDGTGGLSEQYF.

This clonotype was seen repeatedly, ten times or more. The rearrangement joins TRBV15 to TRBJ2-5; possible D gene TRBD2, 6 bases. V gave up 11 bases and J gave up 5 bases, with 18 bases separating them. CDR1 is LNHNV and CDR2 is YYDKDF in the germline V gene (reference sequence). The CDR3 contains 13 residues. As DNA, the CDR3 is TGTGCCGCCGGGTCGGGAGCGCGGGAGACCCAGTACTTC. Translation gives CAAGSGARETQYF.

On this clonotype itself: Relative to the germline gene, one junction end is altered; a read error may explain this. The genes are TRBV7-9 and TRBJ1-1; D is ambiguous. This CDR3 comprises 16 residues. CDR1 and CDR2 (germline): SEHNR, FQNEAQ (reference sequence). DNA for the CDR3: TGCGCCAGCAGCCAAGAAGGTTTGAGTGTACGGGTTGAAGCTTTCTTT. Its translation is CASSQEGLSVRVEAFF.

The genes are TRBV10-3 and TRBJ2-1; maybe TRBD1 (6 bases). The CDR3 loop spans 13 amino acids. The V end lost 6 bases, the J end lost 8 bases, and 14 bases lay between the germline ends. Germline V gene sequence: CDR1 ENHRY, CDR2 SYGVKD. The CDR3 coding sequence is TGTGCCATCAGAGGTTGGACAGCGGATGAGCAGTTCTTC. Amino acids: CAIRGWTADEQFF.

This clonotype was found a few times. The CDR3 reads CASSWVGALDSPLHF. Here the CDR3 DNA reads TGTGCCAGCAGTTGGGTAGGGGCGCTTGATTCACCCCTCCACTTT. The genes are TRBV27 and TRBJ1-6; maybe TRBD1 (5 bases). The germline V gene encodes CDR1 MNHEY and CDR2 SMNVEV (reference sequence). This CDR3 comprises 15 residues. Trimming cost V 4 bases and J 8 bases, with 15 bases left between them.

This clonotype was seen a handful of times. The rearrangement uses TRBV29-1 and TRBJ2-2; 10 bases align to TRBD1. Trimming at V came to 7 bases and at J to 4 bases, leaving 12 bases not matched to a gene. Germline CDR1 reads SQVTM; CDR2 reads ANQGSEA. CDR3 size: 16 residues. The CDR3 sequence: CSAAGRTGGSTGELFF. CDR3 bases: TGCAGCGCCGCCGGTAGGACAGGGGGAAGCACCGGGGAGCTGTTTTTT.

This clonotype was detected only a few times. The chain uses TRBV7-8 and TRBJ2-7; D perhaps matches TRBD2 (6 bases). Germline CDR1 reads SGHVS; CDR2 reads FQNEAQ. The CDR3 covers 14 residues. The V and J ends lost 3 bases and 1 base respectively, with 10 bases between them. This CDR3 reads CASSLLRESYEQYF. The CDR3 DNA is TGTGCCAGCAGCTTGCTACGGGAGTCCTACGAGCAGTACTTC.

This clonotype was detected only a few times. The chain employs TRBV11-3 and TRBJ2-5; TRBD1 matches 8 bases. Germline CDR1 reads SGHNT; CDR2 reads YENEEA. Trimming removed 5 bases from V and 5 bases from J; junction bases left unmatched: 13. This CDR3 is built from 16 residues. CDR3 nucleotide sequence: TGTGCCAGCAGCCAGCAGACAGGGGTGTTTCAGGAGACCCAGTACTTC. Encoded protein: CASSQQTGVFQETQYF.

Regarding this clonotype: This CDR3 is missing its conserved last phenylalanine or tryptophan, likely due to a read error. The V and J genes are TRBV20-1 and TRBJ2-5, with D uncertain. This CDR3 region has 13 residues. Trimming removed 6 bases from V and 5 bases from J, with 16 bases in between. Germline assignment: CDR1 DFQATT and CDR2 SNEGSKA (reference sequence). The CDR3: CSARAIWRETQYL. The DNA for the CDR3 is TGCAGTGCACGGGCCATTTGGCGGGAGACCCAGTACCTC.

The CDR3 here is CSLTRGHMNTEAFF. The CDR3 nucleotides read TGCAGTCTCACTAGGGGACATATGAACACTGAAGCTTTCTTT. V is TRBV29-1 and J is TRBJ1-1; D perhaps matches TRBD1 (6 bases). Germline-derived CDR1 and CDR2 are SQVTM and ANQGSEA. CDR3 size: 14 residues.